What follows is one TCR beta chain and its context. Antigen: not known. cDNA serving as the sequencing template came from extracted, reverse transcribed RNA. Some clones are missing from TCRdb's copy, which holds only in-frame ones; the method was immunoSEQ multiplex PCR. The sample carries 150,000 to 200,000 clones, about 60% recorded once. The sample originates from a study of CD8+ T cells in alopecia areata. Study-level information: Patients remained on tofacitinib for 6 to 18 months and then went 6 months without it. Findings and caveats of the study: Clonality was higher in lesional than normal scalp, especially in alopecia totalis/universalis.

Germline V gives CDR1 SEHNR, CDR2 FQNEAQ (reference sequence). This CDR3 comprises 15 residues. Deletions cut 1 base from V and 0 bases from J, with 10 bases between. The sequences come from CD4+ T cells sorted from blood, collected at week 0. The chain couples TRBV7-9 to TRBJ2-7; no reliable D call. The TCR comes from a human donor with alopecia areata. In DNA form, the CDR3 reads TGTGCCAGCAGCTTAGAGGCTGGACCCTCCTACGAGCAGTACTTC. As protein: CASSLEAGPSYEQYF.